One TCR beta chain is described in this entry. This CDR3 region has 15 residues. V was trimmed by 1 base and J by 0 bases, leaving 7 bases between them. The germline gives CDR1 LNHDA, CDR2 SQIVND (reference sequence). The data derive from a study of Ad26.COV2.S vaccination and SARS-CoV-2 variants. Treatment in this sample: around 19 received Ad26.COV2.S at low or high dose, single or two shots; about 5 received placebo; per-sample allocation not given. Collection of the samples took place on day 63 after the first injection of vaccine or placebo. This Boston cohort included adults aged 18-55 years. Vaccination employed an Ad26 vector expressing the Wuhan-strain SARS-CoV-2 spike. The table came from immunoSEQ multiplex PCR; TCRdb's copy has only in-frame clones and leaves some out. Found here are about 680,000 clones, roughly 90% of them singletons; the top ten hold about 1.5%.

The chain employs TRBV19 and TRBJ2-4; D is uncertain. The TCR comes from a person between 18 and 59 years old who received the Ad26.COV2.S COVID-19 vaccine or a placebo. The source was peripheral blood, collected in a trial of Ad26.COV2.S vaccine versus placebo. CDR3 nucleotides: TGTGCCAGTAGTATAGCCAGACTAGCCAAAAACATTCAGTACTTC. Its translation is CASSIARLAKNIQYF.